This TCR beta chain comes out of a study of metastatic and nonmetastatic thyroid tumors. All patients were untreated before thyroid surgery. MiXCR reprocessed the PCR reads for TCRdb. This table has about 50,000 clones, 20% to 25% appearing once. CDR3 size: 14 residues. The V gene's germline CDR1 is MNHNS and CDR2 SASEGT. About this clone: At one end the junction does not follow the germline gene, possibly because of a read error.

The sequence derives from a female donor with papillary thyroid cancer or a benign thyroid nodule (not recorded which). Some clones in this sample may be carry-over from other donors' samples. What was sequenced was blood. The chain has TRBV6-1 and TRBJ2-2, with D tentatively TRBD1 or TRBD2 (5 bases each). This chain's CDR3 is CASSHGPGTGELLF. The CDR3 DNA follows: TGTGCCAGCAGTCATGGTCCCGGGACCGGGGAGCTGTTATTT.